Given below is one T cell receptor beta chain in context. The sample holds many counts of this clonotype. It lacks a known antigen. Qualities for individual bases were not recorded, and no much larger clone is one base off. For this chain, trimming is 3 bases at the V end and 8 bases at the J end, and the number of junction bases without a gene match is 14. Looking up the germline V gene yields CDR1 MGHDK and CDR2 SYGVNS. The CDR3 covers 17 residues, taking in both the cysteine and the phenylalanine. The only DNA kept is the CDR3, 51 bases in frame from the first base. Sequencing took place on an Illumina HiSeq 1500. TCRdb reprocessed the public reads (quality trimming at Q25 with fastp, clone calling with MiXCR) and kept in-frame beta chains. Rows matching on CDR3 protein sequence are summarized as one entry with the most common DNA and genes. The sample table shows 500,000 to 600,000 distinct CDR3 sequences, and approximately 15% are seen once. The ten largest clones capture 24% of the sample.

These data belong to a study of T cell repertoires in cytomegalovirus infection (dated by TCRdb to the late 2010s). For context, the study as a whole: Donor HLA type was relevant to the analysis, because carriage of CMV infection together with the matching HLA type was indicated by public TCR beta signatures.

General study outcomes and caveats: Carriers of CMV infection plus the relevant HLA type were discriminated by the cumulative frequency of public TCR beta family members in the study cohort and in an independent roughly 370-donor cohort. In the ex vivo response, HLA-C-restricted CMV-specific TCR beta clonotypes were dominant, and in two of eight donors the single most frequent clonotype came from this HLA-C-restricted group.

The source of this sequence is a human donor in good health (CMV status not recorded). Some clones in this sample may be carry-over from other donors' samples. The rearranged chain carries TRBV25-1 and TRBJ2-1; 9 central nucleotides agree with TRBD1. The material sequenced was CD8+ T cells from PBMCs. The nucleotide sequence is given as TGTGCCAGCAGTGACGAATCAGGGACAGGGATTCGGGATGAGCAGTTCTTC. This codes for CASSDESGTGIRDEQFF. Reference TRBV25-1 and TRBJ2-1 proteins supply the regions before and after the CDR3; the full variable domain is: EADIYQTPRYLVIGTGKKITLECSQTMGHDKMYWYQQDPGMELHLIHYSYGVNSTEKGDLSSESTVSRIRTEHFPLTLESARPSHTSQYLCASSDESGTGIRDEQFFGPGTRLTVL.